Each of the 21 T cell receptor beta chains below was sequenced from the same sample in a study of blood T cell repertoires in COVID-19 (dated by TCRdb to about 2020). Library preparation used the immunoSEQ multiplex PCR assay. Here the immuneACCESS table is served through TCRdb, limited to in-frame sequences with V and J called. Missing clones are a known gap in these copies; in checked studies unresolved V genes cover under half, and the rest lacks a known reason. The sample yields roughly 120,000 clones; more than 75% were counted once. The ten top clones hold 7.9% of the sample. The specimen sequenced was peripheral blood. The receptors derive from a man aged 70 or older with acute or convalescent COVID-19.

The V and J genes are TRBV28 and TRBJ1-1; D remains ambiguous. CDR3 size: 15 residues. Trimming cost V 3 bases and J 7 bases, with 18 bases left between them. From germline, CDR1 is MDHEN and CDR2 SYDVKM. The CDR3 loop is CASSLEASGRVEAFF. CDR3 DNA: TGTGCCAGCAGTTTGGAAGCGTCGGGTCGGGTTGAAGCTTTCTTT.

In nucleotides, the CDR3 is TGTGCCACGACCGTCTCTAGCGGGTACGAGCAGTACTTC. Its protein product is CATTVSSGYEQYF. The chain has TRBV30 and TRBJ2-7, with 8 nucleotides matching TRBD2. This CDR3 is built from 13 residues. Per the germline V gene, CDR1 is GTSNPN and CDR2 is SVGIG (reference sequence). With 8 bases clipped from V and 4 bases from J, the junction kept 10 bases outside the gene matches.

The chain couples TRBV5-1 to TRBJ2-7; no clear D gene. Germline V gene data show CDR1 as SGHRS and CDR2 as YFSETQ. V shed 4 bases and J shed 7 bases, with 12 bases lying between them. This CDR3 is 12 amino acids long. The CDR3, as DNA: TGCGCCAGCAGCCCCCCCTCGGGTGAGCAGTACTTC. Its translation is CASSPPSGEQYF.

V gene TRBV6-6 combines with J gene TRBJ1-1, with D maybe TRBD1 (6 bases). The V end was cut by 5 bases, the J end by 10 bases, with 17 bases between. The CDR3 consists of 13 residues. The germline gives CDR1 MNHNY, CDR2 SVGAGI (reference sequence). The CDR3 protein is CASSLEGVARAFF. The CDR3 coding sequence is TGTGCCAGCAGTCTCGAGGGGGTTGCTAGAGCTTTCTTT.

The CDR3 sequence is CAMGLAGGPTDTQYF. The CDR3 DNA sequence: TGTGCCATGGGACTAGCGGGGGGCCCCACAGATACGCAGTATTTT. V is TRBV10-3 and J is TRBJ2-3, with 15 bases aligning to TRBD2. The CDR3 contains 15 residues. Germline CDR1 is ENHRY and CDR2 is SYGVKD. Germline trimming cut 9 bases from V and 2 bases from J; bases unmatched to any gene: 3.

V gene TRBV4-1 combines with J gene TRBJ1-2; D is ambiguous. Germline values: CDR1 MGHRA, CDR2 YSYEKL. This CDR3 contains 13 residues. V was pared by 1 base and J by 6 bases, with 9 bases between. The CDR3 DNA sequence: TGCGCCAGCAGCCAAGCCATTGCGGATGGCTACACCTTC. Amino acids: CASSQAIADGYTF.

The chain combines TRBV2 with TRBJ1-5, with 9 bases matching TRBD1. The V segment lost 6 bases and the J segment 4 bases; nucleotides outside the gene matches: 7. The germline V gene encodes CDR1 SNHLY and CDR2 FYNNEI. CDR3 length equals 15 residues. This CDR3 reads CASRNRDRVNQPQHF. The CDR3 region has the DNA TGTGCCAGCAGAAACCGGGACAGGGTTAATCAGCCCCAGCATTTT. Based on the CDR3 plus reference TRBV2 and TRBJ1-5, the full variable domain is EPEVTQTPSHQVTQMGQEVILRCVPISNHLYFYWYRQILGQKVEFLVSFYNNEISEKSEIFDDQFSVERPDGSNFTLKIRSTKLEDSAMYFCASRNRDRVNQPQHFGDGTRLSIL.

The rearrangement joins TRBV29-1 to TRBJ1-2; no definite D call. Germline V gene lookup returns CDR1 SQVTM and CDR2 ANQGSEA. The CDR3 loop spans 14 amino acids. V gave up 0 bases and J gave up 5 bases, with 13 bases separating them. CDR3 DNA sequence: TGCAGCGTTGAAGATGGGAAAACGGGGTATGGCTACACCTTC. Translating gives CSVEDGKTGYGYTF.

This clone was seen more than once but under ten times. DNA of the CDR3: TGTGCCAGCAGTGAATCGACAGGGTTCCCCACCCAGCCCCAGCATTTT. As protein: CASSESTGFPTQPQHF. The J gene is TRBJ1-5, the V gene TRBV28, with TRBD1 matching 7 bases. This CDR3 has 16 amino acids. Germline loops: CDR1 MDHEN, CDR2 SYDVKM. The J segment lost 7 bases and the V segment lost 5 bases, leaving 14 bases of the junction unmatched.

CDR3 residues: CASSPRQGYQETQYF. CDR3 bases: TGTGCCAGCTCACCGCGGCAGGGGTACCAAGAGACCCAGTACTTC. The chain links TRBV18 to TRBJ2-5; a possible D gene is TRBD1 (6 bases). The germline V gene has CDR1 KGHSH and CDR2 LQKENI. The CDR3 is 15 residues long. Trimming took off 3 bases at V and 0 bases at J, with 11 bases between the two ends.

The V gene is TRBV27, the J gene TRBJ2-7; D is perhaps TRBD1 (6 bases). The V gene's germline CDR1 is MNHEY and CDR2 SMNVEV (reference sequence). This CDR3 is built from 15 residues. Trimming took off 3 bases at V and 3 bases at J, with 15 bases between the two ends. The CDR3 here is CASSLSGAQHYEQYF. DNA for the CDR3: TGTGCCAGCAGTTTGTCAGGGGCACAGCACTACGAGCAGTACTTC.

The V call is TRBV7-3, the J call TRBJ2-7, with 8 bases identical to TRBD2. The CDR3 spans 15 residues. J was trimmed by 2 bases and V by 5 bases; bases with no gene match: 8. From germline, CDR1 is SGHTA and CDR2 FQGTGA. The CDR3 DNA follows: TGTGCCAGCAGCCTACTTCCGGGACTAGCCTACGAGCAGTACTTC. Its translation is CASSLLPGLAYEQYF.

V usage is TRBV4-1 and J usage is TRBJ1-1, with 8 bases identical to TRBD1. J lost 3 bases, V lost 4 bases, and 7 bases had no gene match. The CDR3 extends over 15 amino acids. Looked up from germline, CDR1 is MGHRA and CDR2 is YSYEKL. CDR3 nucleotides: TGCGCCAGCAGCCCACCCCACAGGGGGGACACTGAAGCTTTCTTT. Residues: CASSPPHRGDTEAFF.

This clone was counted a single time. This chain links TRBV10-2 with TRBJ2-1, with D tentatively TRBD1 (5 bases). Trimming took off 6 bases at V and 1 base at J, with 10 bases between the two ends. The CDR3 has 14 amino acids. CDR1 is WSHSY and CDR2 is SAAADI in the germline V gene. The CDR3 reads CASSPRVSYNEQFF. CDR3 DNA sequence: TGCGCCAGCAGCCCCAGGGTGTCCTACAATGAGCAGTTCTTC.

The rearrangement uses TRBV11-2 and TRBJ2-3; 7 bases agree with TRBD2. CDR1 and CDR2 from the germline V gene are SGHAT and FQNNGV. Trimming removed 0 bases from V and 5 bases from J; junction bases left unmatched: 11. CDR3 length: 17 residues. The CDR3 DNA reads TGTGCCAGCAGCTTAGACCTAGCGGCCTCGTATCAAGATACGCAGTATTTT. Amino acid sequence: CASSLDLAASYQDTQYF.

The chain is built from TRBV5-6 and TRBJ2-3, with D perhaps matching TRBD2 (5 bases). V lost 5 bases and J lost 4, with 20 bases in between. The CDR3 runs to 16 residues. Germline values: CDR1 SGHDT, CDR2 YYEEEE. Written as DNA, the CDR3 is TGTGCCAGCAGGTTAGGTAGCGAAGTAAGTGCAGATACGCAGTATTTT. Translating it yields CASRLGSEVSADTQYF.

This clone was seen a few times. The V gene is TRBV20-1, the J gene TRBJ1-6; D call uncertain. From germline, CDR1 is DFQATT and CDR2 SNEGSKA (reference sequence). V shed 6 bases and J shed 9 bases, with 9 bases lying between them. The CDR3 has 11 amino acids. The chain's CDR3 is CSAQTGSPLHF. In DNA, the CDR3 is TGCAGTGCGCAGACGGGTTCACCCCTCCACTTT.

This chain uses TRBV5-6 with TRBJ1-2, with 12 bases fitting TRBD1. The CDR3 totals 14 residues. CDR1 and CDR2 from the germline V gene are SGHDT and YYEEEE. Trimming removed 4 bases from V and 3 bases from J; junction bases left unmatched: 1. CDR3 coding DNA: TGTGCCAGCAGCGGGACAGGGGGCGACTATGGCTACACCTTC. This encodes CASSGTGGDYGYTF.

The chain is built from TRBV18 and TRBJ1-2; 8 bases align to TRBD1. The CDR3 spans 16 residues. Germline CDR1 and CDR2: KGHSH and LQKENI. The trim removed 3 bases at V and 4 bases at J, leaving 10 bases unmatched. The DNA for the CDR3 is TGTGCCAGCTCACCCTCAAGACAGGGGCCTATCTATGGCTACACCTTC. Residues: CASSPSRQGPIYGYTF. The complete variable domain, with remaining parts taken from reference TRBV18 and TRBJ1-2, reads NAGVMQNPRHLVRRRGQEARLRCSPMKGHSHVYWYRQLPEEGLKFMVYLQKENIIDESGMPKERFSAEFPKEGPSILRIQQVVRGDSAAYFCASSPSRQGPIYGYTFGSGTRLTVV.

The chain joins TRBV6-5 to TRBJ1-1; 8 bases align to TRBD1. This CDR3 is 15 amino acids long. With V trimmed by 0 bases and J by 4 bases, 4 bases remained unmatched. CDR1 MNHEY and CDR2 SVGAGI come from the germline V gene. CDR3 region: CASSYSRTGSTEAFF. The CDR3 nucleotides are TGTGCCAGCAGTTACTCAAGGACAGGGAGCACTGAAGCTTTCTTT.

As for this clone: One end of the junction does not line up with germline, which may come from a read error. The chain recombines TRBV3-1 (or the pseudogene TRBV3-2) with TRBJ1-1; maybe TRBD1 (6 bases). The germline gives CDR1 LGHDT, CDR2 YNNKEL (reference sequence). The CDR3 spans 17 residues. In DNA form, the CDR3 reads TGTGCCCGCAGCCAACTGCGGGGGCGGGGGGGCGCCACTGAAGCTTTCTTT. This sequence encodes CARSQLRGRGGATEAFF.